This record concerns one T cell receptor beta chain sequence. Its antigen is unknown. Trimming shortened V by 0 bases and J by 8 bases, and 10 bases separated the two germline ends. Germline V gene lookup returns CDR1 MNHEY and CDR2 SVGAGI. CDR3 length: 13 amino acids. This entry comes from a study of chemoradiotherapy in HPV16-positive cancers. Background on the study: Candidate HPV-specific clones and shared TCR motifs came from two HPV16-positive patients. The study, taken as a whole, reports: During treatment, candidate HPV-specific clones and E7-related motifs expanded in tumor. Only a couple of HPV16-positive patients supplied the functional HPV-specificity definition.

Clones were read by immunoSEQ multiplex PCR, and TCRdb kept only the in-frame ones, dropping some. The sample consists of 4,400 or so clones, 85% to 90% of them appearing once. The TCR sequence derives from a human donor with HPV-associated anogenital cancer. Sample collection occurred from a patient who underwent chemoradiotherapy. The chain combines TRBV6-5 with TRBJ1-1; no firm D call. The CDR3 DNA sequence: TGTGCCAGCAGTTACTCGAGTAGTGGGGAAGCTTTCTTT. Residues: CASSYSSSGEAFF.